This T cell receptor beta chain was sequenced for a study of shared clonotypes between healthy human individuals. Notes on this clone: Its cognate antigen is unknown.

Trimming removed 5 bases from V and 11 bases from J; junction bases left unmatched: 14. This CDR3 contains 13 residues. Germline V gene data show CDR1 as GTSNPN and CDR2 as SVGIG (reference sequence). A deep-level run was used for the assay. Profiled with immunoSEQ multiplex PCR; TCRdb holds only in-frame clones, not every one. The sample carries about 1.1 million clones, around 78% recorded once. Study observations and caveats: In contrast to clonotypes shared by all four donors, non-shared clonotypes had lower generation probabilities. Across a handful of donors, naive CD4 shared around 5.4%, naive CD8 about 3.2%, memory CD4 roughly 2.3%, memory CD8 under 0.5%.

This TCR derives from a man younger than 35 in good health. Some clones in this sample may be carry-over from other donors' samples. J is TRBJ2-7 and V is TRBV30; the match to TRBD2 covers 8 bases. Sequenced input: memory CD4+ T cells from PBMCs. The subset denotes: CD45RA-negative fraction. The CDR3 DNA follows: TGTGCCTGGGGCTCGGCCCGCGGGGGGTTTAAGTACTTC. This gives the protein CAWGSARGGFKYF.